The source of this TCR beta chain is a study of naive and memory T cell subsets (dated by TCRdb to about 2017). The study in broad terms: The study applied an open-source, UMI-based TCR alpha and beta sequencing pipeline to sorted naive and memory peripheral blood T cell subsets. The results of the functional CMV T cell responses matched the IgG serology results in every case. RNA was DNase-treated and reverse transcribed with TCR constant-region primers, mostly using SuperScript III. Points the paper makes about the study in general: TCR abundance followed a power law with an exponent that was different for naive and memory subsets but consistent across the three individuals. In both CD4 and CD8 cells, the Gini index increased while Shannon and inverse Simpson diversity decreased from naive through CM, EM and EMRA. RNA-based TCR counts may be influenced by expression changes linked to T cell activation and differentiation. Once error correction was done, more than 90% of naive TCR sequences showed up just once, which made the naive abundance distributions much steeper than those of the memory subsets. Clonotypes were defined as single alpha or beta chain sequences, not paired alpha/beta receptors. The repertoire findings for the naive and memory subsets could not be validated against a ground truth because none was available.

CDR1 and CDR2 are drawn from the germline V gene (reference sequence): MNHNY, SVGAGI. The cysteine opens and the phenylalanine closes a CDR3 of 16 amino acids. The retained sequence is limited to the CDR3, 48 bases, with the frame set at the first base. V and J are truncated by 0 bases and 0 bases respectively, leaving an intervening sequence of 12 bases. The library was obtained by UMI-ligation and nested PCR. The beta constant-region primer consisted of an equimolar mixture of two oligonucleotides that together covered TRBC1 and TRBC2. T4 RNA ligase 1 ligated a single-stranded oligonucleotide carrying the SP2 primer and a 12-nucleotide UMI to the cDNA 3' end. Four rounds of PCR were used to amplify ligated cDNA, with nested alpha and beta constant-region primers being used together with the SP2 primer. The ligation reaction was kept at 16 degrees C for about 18-24 hours. PCR2 was usually performed as a SYBR Green qPCR and halted at a preset threshold so that over-amplification would not occur. Apart from the first purification, every purification step used Agencourt AMPure XP magnetic beads. Library quantification was done by Qubit, followed by a TapeStation check on which the main peak was expected at around 650 bp. The pooled libraries were sequenced on an Illumina MiSeq using v2 2x251 paired-end kits, which usually yielded roughly 0.85-2.3 million reads per sample. Each sample library was pooled at 4 to 5 nM, and about 4.5-7% PhiX was included to improve cluster recognition. Regarding the original processing steps: FASTQ reads processed by Demultiplexor were assigned V and J genes by Decombinator through tag matching that tolerated a single base-pair mismatch. Collapsinator relied on UMIs to fix sequencing errors as well as frequency errors caused by PCR heterogeneity. CDR3Translator translated TCRs and extracted CDR3s from the conserved cysteine to the FGXG phenylalanine, flagging non-productive sequences. Repertoires were subsampled to equal numbers of UMI-defined TCRs before Gini, Shannon entropy and inverse Simpson indices were calculated. Within the linear range, a power law was fitted to clonotype abundance distributions using maximum likelihood. Similar UMI counts, unique TCR numbers and clonal distributions were obtained with the pipeline and with MIGEC on one naive CD8 sample. The repertoires were searched for roughly 7,000 CMV-associated CDR3 sequences that had been compiled from VDJdb and a published dataset. TCRdb ran its own pipeline on the public reads, namely fastp trimming at Q25 and MiXCR clone calling, and kept in-frame beta chains. Each record represents a unique CDR3 protein, reported with the most common genes and DNA among its rows. The authors' filters were not applied to this entry. This sample has around 40,000 distinct CDR3 sequences in its table, and 10% to 15% of those were observed once. The ten largest make up 20% to 25% of the sample.

With respect to this clonotype: Its binding antigen is unknown. No quality values exist for individual bases; no much larger clone is one base distant.

From the second PCR step on, the TCR alpha and beta chain libraries were amplified in separate reactions. Donor CMV status was determined by IFNgamma production from CD4+ T cells after overnight stimulation of fresh PBMCs with CMV viral lysate. Miltenyi beads were used first to positively select CD4 T cells, and CD8 T cells were then positively selected from the CD4-negative fraction. Cells were stained for CD3, CD4, CD8, CD45RA, CD27 and a live/dead dye and were sorted on a BD Aria II into four subsets based on CD45RA and CD27. Effector memory cells were sorted as CD45RA-CD27-, whereas EMRA cells were sorted as CD45RA+CD27-. A few healthy volunteers provided blood, and the blood of each volunteer was split into CD4 and CD8 T cells and then into four differentiation subsets. Around 130 ml of peripheral blood was collected from each donor, and PBMC were isolated by Ficoll-Paque PLUS density-gradient centrifugation. The sorted cells were lysed in RLT buffer, after which RNA was extracted using a Qiagen RNeasy kit and kept at -80 degrees C.

Sequenced: effector memory CD4+ T cells from blood. The cell subset or site label, as the study defines it: effector memory, CD45RA- CD27-. The V gene is TRBV6-6 and the J gene is TRBJ2-7; no D segment can be confidently identified. The receptor was isolated from a human donor in good health. For the CDR3, the sequence is CASSYSTGAASYEQYF. The bases are TGTGCCAGCAGTTACTCGACTGGAGCAGCCTCCTACGAGCAGTACTTC.